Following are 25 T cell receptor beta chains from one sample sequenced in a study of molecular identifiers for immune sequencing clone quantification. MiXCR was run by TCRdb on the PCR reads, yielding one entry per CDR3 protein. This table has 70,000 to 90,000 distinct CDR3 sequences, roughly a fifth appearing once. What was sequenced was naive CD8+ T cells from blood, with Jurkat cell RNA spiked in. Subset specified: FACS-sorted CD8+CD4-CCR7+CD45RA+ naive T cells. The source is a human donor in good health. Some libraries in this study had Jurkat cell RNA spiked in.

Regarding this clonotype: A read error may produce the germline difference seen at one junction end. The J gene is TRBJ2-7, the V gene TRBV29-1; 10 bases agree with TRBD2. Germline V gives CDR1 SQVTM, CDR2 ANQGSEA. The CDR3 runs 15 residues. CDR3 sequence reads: CSVEAPSGSRYEQHF. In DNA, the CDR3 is TGCAGCGTTGAAGCTCCTAGCGGGAGTAGATACGAGCAGCACTTC.

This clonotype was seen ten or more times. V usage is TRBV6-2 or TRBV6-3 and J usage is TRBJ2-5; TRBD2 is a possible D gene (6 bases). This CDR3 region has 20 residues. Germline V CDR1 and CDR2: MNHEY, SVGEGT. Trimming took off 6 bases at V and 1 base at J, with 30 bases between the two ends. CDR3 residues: CASSAHQVGGPAWIQETQYF. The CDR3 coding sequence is TGTGCCAGCAGCGCCCATCAAGTCGGGGGTCCAGCTTGGATCCAAGAGACCCAGTACTTC.

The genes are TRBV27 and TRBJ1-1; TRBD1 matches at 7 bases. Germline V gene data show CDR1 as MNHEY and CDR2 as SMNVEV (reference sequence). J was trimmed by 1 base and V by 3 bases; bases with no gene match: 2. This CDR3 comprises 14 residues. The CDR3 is CASSLGQRNTEAFF. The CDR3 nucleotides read TGTGCCAGCAGTTTGGGACAGCGGAACACTGAAGCTTTCTTT.

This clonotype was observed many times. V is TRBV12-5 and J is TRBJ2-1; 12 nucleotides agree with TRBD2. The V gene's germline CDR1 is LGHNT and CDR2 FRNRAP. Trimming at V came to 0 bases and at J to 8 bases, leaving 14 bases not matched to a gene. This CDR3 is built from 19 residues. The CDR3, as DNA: TGTGCTAGTGGTTTGGTAGCGACTAGCGGGAGCCCCCCCGACGATGAGCAGTTCTTC. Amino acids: CASGLVATSGSPPDDEQFF. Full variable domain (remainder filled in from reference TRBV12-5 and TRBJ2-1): DARVTQTPRHKVTEMGQEVTMRCQPILGHNTVFWYRQTMMQGLELLAYFRNRAPLDDSGMPKDRFSAEMPDATLATLKIQPSEPRDSAVYFCASGLVATSGSPPDDEQFFGPGTRLTVL.

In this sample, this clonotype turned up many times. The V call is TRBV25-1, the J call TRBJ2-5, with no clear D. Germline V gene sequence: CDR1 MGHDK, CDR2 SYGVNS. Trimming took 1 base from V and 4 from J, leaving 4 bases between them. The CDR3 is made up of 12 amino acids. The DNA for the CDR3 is TGTGCCAGCAGTGAATTACGAGAGACCCAGTACTTC. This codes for CASSELRETQYF.

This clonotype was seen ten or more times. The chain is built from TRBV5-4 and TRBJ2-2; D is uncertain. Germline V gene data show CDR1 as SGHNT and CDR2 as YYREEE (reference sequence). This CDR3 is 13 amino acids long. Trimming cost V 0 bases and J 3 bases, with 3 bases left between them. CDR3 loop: CASSLVDTGELFF. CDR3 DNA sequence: TGTGCCAGCAGCTTGGTAGACACCGGGGAGCTGTTTTTT.

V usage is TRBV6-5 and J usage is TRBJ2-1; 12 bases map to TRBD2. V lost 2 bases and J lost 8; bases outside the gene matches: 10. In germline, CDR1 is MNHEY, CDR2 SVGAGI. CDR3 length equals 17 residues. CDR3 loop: CASSYSLAGGGLDEQFF. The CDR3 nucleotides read TGTGCCAGCAGTTACAGTCTAGCGGGAGGGGGGCTAGATGAGCAGTTCTTC.

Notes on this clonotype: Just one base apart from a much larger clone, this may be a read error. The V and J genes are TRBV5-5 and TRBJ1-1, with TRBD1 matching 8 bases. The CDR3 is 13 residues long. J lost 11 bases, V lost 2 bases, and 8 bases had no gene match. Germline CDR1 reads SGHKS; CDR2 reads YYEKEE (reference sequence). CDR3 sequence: CASSFTGTGDAFF. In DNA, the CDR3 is TGTGCCAGCAGCTTCACCGGGACAGGTGATGCTTTCTTT.

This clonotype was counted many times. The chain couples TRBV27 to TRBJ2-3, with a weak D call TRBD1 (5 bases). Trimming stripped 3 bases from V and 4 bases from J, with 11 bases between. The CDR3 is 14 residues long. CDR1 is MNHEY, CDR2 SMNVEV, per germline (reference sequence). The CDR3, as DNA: TGTGCCAGCAGTTTGTCGGAAGGGGCAGATACGCAGTATTTT. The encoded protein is CASSLSEGADTQYF.

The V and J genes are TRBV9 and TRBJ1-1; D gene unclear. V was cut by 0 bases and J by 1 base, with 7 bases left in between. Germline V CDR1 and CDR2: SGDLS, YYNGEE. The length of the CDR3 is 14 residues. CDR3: CASSVDRANTEAFF. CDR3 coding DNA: TGTGCCAGCAGCGTAGACCGGGCGAACACTGAAGCTTTCTTT.

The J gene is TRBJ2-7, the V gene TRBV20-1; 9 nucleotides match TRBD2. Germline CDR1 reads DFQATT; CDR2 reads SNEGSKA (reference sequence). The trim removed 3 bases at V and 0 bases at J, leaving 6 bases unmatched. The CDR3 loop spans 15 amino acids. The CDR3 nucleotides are TGCAGTGCTAGGAGTACTAGCGGGTCCTCCTACGAGCAGTACTTC. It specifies CSARSTSGSSYEQYF.

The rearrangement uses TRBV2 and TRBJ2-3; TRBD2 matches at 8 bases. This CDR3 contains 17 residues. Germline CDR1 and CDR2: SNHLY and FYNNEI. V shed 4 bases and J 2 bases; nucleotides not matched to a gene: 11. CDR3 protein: CASSGAASGWPTDTQYF. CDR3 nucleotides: TGTGCCAGCAGTGGGGCGGCTAGCGGGTGGCCCACAGATACGCAGTATTTT. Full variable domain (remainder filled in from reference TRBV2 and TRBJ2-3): EPEVTQTPSHQVTQMGQEVILRCVPISNHLYFYWYRQILGQKVEFLVSFYNNEISEKSEIFDDQFSVERPDGSNFTLKIRSTKLEDSAMYFCASSGAASGWPTDTQYFGPGTRLTVL.

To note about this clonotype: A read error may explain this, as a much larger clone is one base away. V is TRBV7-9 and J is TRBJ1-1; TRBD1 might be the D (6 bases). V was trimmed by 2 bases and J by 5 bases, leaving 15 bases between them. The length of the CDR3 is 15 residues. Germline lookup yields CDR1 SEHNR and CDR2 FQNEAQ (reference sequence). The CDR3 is CASSLMRGARTEAFF. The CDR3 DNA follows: TGTGCCAGCAGCTTAATGCGGGGGGCGAGGACTGAAGCTTTCTTT. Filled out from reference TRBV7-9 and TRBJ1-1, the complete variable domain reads DTGVSQNPRHKITKRGQNVTFRCDPISEHNRLYWYRQTLGQGPEFLTYFQNEAQLEKSRLLSDRFSAERPKGSFSTLEIQRTEQGDSAMYLCASSLMRGARTEAFFGQGTRLTVV.

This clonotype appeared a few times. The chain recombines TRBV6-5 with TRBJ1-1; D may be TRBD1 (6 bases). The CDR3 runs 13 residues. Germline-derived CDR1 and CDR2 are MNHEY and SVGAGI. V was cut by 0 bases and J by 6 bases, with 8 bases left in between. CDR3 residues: CASSYSGGAEAFF. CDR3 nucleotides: TGTGCCAGCAGTTACTCTGGGGGCGCTGAAGCTTTCTTT.

In nucleotides, the CDR3 is TGTGCCAGCAGCTTACCGGGACAGGGGGCTCCCCTGCACGGGGAGCTGTTTTTT. Protein sequence: CASSLPGQGAPLHGELFF. This rearrangement joins TRBV7-9 to TRBJ2-2, with 12 bases matching TRBD1. The trim removed 2 bases at V and 7 bases at J, leaving 11 bases unmatched. Per the germline V gene, CDR1 is SEHNR and CDR2 is FQNEAQ (reference sequence). The CDR3 runs 18 residues.

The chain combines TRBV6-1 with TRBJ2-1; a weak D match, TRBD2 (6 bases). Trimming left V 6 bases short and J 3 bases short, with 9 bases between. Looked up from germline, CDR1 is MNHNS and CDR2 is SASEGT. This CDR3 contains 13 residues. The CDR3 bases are TGTGCCAGCAGGGCGGACTACTACAATGAGCAGTTCTTC. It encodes CASRADYYNEQFF.

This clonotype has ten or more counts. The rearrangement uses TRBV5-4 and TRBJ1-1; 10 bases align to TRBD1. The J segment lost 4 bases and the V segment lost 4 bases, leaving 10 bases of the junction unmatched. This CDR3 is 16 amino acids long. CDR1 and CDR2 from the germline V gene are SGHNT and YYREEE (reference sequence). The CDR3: CASSPGTGALSTEAFF. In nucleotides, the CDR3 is TGTGCCAGCAGCCCCGGGACAGGGGCCCTTAGCACTGAAGCTTTCTTT.

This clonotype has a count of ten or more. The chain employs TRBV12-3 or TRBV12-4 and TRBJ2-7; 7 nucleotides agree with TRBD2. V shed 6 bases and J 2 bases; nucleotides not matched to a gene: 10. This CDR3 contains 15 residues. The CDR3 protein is CASSPSGGGTYEQYF. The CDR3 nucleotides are TGTGCCAGCAGCCCGTCCGGCGGGGGTACCTACGAGCAGTACTTC.

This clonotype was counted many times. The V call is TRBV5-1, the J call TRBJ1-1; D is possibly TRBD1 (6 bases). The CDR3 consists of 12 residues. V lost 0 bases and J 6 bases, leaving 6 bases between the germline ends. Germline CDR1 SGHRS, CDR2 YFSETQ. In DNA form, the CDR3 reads TGCGCCAGCAGCTTGGGGGGGCCTGAAGCTTTCTTT. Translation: CASSLGGPEAFF.

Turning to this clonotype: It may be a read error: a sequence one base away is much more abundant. The CDR3: CASRKSPGQENNEQLF. The CDR3 DNA is TGTGCCAGCAGAAAGTCCCCGGGACAGGAGAACAATGAGCAGCTCTTC. The J gene is TRBJ2-1, the V gene TRBV5-4; the match to TRBD1 covers 8 bases. The CDR3 contains 16 residues. CDR1 is SGHNT, CDR2 YYREEE, per germline (reference sequence). Combining the CDR3 with reference TRBV5-4 and TRBJ2-1 gives the whole variable domain ETGVTQSPTHLIKTRGQQVTLRCSSQSGHNTVSWYQQALGQGPQFIFQYYREEENGRGNFPPRFSGLQFPNYSSELNVNALELDDSALYLCASRKSPGQENNEQLFGPGTRLTVL.

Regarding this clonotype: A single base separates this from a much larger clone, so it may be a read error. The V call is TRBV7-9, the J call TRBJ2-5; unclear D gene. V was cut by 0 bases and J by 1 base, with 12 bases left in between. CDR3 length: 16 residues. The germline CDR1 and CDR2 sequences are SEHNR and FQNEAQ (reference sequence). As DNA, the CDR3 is TGTGCCAGCAGCTTAGCCAACATCAGGTCCCAAGAGACCCAGTACTTC. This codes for CASSLANIRSQETQYF.

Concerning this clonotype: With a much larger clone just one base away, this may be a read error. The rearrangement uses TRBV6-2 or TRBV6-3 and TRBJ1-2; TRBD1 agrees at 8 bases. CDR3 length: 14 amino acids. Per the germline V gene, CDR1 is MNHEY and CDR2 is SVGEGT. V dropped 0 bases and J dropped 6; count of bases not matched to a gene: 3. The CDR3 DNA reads TGTGCCAGCAGTTACTCGTCAGGGGGCCATGGCTACACCTTC. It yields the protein CASSYSSGGHGYTF.

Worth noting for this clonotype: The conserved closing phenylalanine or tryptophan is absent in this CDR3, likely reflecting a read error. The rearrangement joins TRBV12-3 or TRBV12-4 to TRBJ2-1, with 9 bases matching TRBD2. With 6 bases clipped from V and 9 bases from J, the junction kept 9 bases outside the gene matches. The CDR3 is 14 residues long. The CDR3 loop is CASRTLAGWGEQFL. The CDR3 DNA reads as TGTGCCAGCAGAACTCTAGCGGGATGGGGTGAGCAGTTCCTC.

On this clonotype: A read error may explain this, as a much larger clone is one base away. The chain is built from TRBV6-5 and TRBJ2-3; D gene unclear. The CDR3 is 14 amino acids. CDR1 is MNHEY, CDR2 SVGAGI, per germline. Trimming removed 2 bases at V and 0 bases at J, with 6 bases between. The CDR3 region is CASSYEESTDTQYF. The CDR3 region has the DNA TGTGCCAGCAGTTACGAGGAAAGCACAGATACGCAGTATTTT.

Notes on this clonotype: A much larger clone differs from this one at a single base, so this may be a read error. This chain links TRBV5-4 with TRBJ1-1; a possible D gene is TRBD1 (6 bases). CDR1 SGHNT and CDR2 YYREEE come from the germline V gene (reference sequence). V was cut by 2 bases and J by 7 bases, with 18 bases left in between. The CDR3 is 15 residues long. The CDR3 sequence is CASSLKTGFVIEAFF. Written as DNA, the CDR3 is TGTGCCAGCAGCTTAAAAACAGGGTTTGTCATTGAAGCTTTCTTT. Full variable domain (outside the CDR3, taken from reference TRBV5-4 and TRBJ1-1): ETGVTQSPTHLIKTRGQQVTLRCSSQSGHNTVSWYQQALGQGPQFIFQYYREEENGRGNFPPRFSGLQFPNYSSELNVNALELDDSALYLCASSLKTGFVIEAFFGQGTRLTVV.